This TCR beta chain was captured in a study of T cell clonotyping in hematopoietic cell transplantation. Notes on the study in general: Broader posttransplant TCR repertoire diversity was predicted by graft donor and pretransplant recipient Inverse Simpson Index values. Few recipient clonotypes overlapped donors; over 95% were de novo at given depth. Pathologically expanded recipient clonotypes increased progressively from day 30 to day 180 as diversity fell. No sorting was done, leaving CD4 and CD8 contributions mixed.

The method was immunoSEQ multiplex PCR; TCRdb's version includes in-frame clones alone and lacks a portion of them. The profile shows about 13,000 clones, about nine tenths of them singletons. The CDR3 has 13 amino acids. Trimming cost V 7 bases and J 3 bases, with 10 bases left between them. Germline assignment: CDR1 SNHLY and CDR2 FYNNEI. As concerns this clone: Its antigen is unknown.

The TCR was taken from a man under 40 in good health. Some clones in this sample may be carry-over from other donors' samples. Sequences were obtained from peripheral blood mononuclear cells. The chain couples TRBV2 to TRBJ1-5; D unresolved. The CDR3: CASTHLDNQPQHF. CDR3 nucleotide sequence: TGTGCCAGCACCCACTTGGACAATCAGCCCCAGCATTTT.